This T cell receptor beta chain derives from a study of PD-L1 blockade in urothelial cancer. Time point noted: pretreatment peripheral blood. Each PCR contained spiked-in synthetic TCR analog templates. Here immunoSEQ multiplex PCR was the method, and the copy in TCRdb shows in-frame clones only, minus some. The table lists about 38,000 clones, about 82% of them singletons. The CDR3 sequence is 18 residues long. Looked up from germline, CDR1 is SGHTS and CDR2 is YDEGEE. J lost 1 base, V lost 7 bases, and 16 bases had no gene match. The rearrangement links TRBV5-8 to TRBJ1-4; TRBD1 matches at 7 bases. The clonotype was recovered from a man aged 80 or over with urothelial cancer. Sequencing was performed on PBMCs, taken around atezolizumab (anti-PD-L1) treatment. In DNA form, the CDR3 reads TGTGCCAGCGGTATAACCTACAGGGGTAGGGTAACTAATGAAAAACTGTTTTTT. This translates into CASGITYRGRVTNEKLFF.